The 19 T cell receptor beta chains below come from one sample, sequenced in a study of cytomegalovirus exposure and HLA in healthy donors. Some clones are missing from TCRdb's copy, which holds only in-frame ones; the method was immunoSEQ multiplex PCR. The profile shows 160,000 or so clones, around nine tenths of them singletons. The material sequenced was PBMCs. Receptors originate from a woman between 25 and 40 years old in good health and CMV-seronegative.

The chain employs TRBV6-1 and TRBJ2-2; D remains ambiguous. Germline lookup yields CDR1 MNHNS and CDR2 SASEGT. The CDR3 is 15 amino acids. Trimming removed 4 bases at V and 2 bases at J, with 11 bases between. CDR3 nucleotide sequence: TGTGCCAGCAGTGGCTCCGGGTTTAACACCGGGGAGCTGTTTTTT. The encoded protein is CASSGSGFNTGELFF.

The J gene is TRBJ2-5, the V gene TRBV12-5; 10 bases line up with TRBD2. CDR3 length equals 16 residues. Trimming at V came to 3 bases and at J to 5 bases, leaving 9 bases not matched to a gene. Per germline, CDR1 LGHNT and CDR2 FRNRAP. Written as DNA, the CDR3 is TGTGCTAGTGGTTTTGCGAGCGGGGGGGCTGGGGAGACCCAGTACTTC. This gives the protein CASGFASGGAGETQYF.

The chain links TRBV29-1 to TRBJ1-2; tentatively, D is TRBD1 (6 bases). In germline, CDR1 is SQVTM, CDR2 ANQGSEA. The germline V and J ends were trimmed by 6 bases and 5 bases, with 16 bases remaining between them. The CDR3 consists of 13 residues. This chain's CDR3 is CSVRDNELYGYTF. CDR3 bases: TGCAGCGTCCGGGACAATGAGCTATATGGCTACACCTTC.

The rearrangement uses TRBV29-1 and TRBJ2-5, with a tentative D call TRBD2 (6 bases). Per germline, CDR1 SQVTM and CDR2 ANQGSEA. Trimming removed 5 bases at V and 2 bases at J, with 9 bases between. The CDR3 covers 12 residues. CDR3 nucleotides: TGCAGCGTTTCCAGCGGGCAAGAGACCCAGTACTTC. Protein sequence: CSVSSGQETQYF.

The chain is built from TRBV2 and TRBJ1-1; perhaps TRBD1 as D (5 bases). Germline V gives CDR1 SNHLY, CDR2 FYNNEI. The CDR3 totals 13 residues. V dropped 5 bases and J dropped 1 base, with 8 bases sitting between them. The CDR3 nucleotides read TGTGCCAGCAGTCTGACAGAGAACACTGAAGCTTTCTTT. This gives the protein CASSLTENTEAFF.

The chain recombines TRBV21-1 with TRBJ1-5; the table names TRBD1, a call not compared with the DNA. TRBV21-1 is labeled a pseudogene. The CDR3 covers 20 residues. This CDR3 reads CASSKVGIFRQPPYLQPQHF. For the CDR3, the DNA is TGTGCCAGCAGCAAAGTAGGAATCTTTAGACAGCCACCCTATCTTCAGCCCCAGCATTTT.

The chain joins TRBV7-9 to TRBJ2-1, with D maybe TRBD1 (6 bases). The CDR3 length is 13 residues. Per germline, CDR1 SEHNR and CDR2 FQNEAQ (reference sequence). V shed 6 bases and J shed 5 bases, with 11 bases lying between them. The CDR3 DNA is TGTGCCAGCAGTCAGAGGACAGACAATGAGCAGTTCTTC. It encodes CASSQRTDNEQFF. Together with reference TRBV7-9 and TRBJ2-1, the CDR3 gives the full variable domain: DTGVSQNPRHKITKRGQNVTFRCDPISEHNRLYWYRQTLGQGPEFLTYFQNEAQLEKSRLLSDRFSAERPKGSFSTLEIQRTEQGDSAMYLCASSQRTDNEQFFGPGTRLTVL.

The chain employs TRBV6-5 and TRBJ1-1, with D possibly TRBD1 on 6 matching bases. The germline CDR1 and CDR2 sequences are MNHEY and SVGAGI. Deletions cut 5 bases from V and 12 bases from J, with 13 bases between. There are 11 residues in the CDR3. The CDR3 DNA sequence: TGTGCCAGCAGTCCCGGGACAACCCCTTTCTTT. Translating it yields CASSPGTTPFF.

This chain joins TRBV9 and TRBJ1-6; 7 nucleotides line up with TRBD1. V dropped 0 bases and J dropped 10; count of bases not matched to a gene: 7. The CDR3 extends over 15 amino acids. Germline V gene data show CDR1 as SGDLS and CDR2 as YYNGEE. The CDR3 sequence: CASSVATGLSSPLHF. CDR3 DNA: TGTGCCAGCAGCGTAGCGACAGGGCTTAGCTCACCCCTCCACTTT.

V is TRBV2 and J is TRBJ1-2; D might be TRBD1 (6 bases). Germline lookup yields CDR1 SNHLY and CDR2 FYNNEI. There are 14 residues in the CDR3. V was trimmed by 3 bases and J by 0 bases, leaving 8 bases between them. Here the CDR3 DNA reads TGTGCCAGCAGTGATGGGGGCTCTAACTATGGCTACACCTTC. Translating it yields CASSDGGSNYGYTF.

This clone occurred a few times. The CDR3: CASSYGGYGYTF. The CDR3 DNA follows: TGTGCCAGCAGTTACGGCGGGTATGGCTACACCTTC. This chain joins TRBV6-5 and TRBJ1-2; D gene unclear. Germline-derived CDR1 and CDR2 are MNHEY and SVGAGI. V was cut by 2 bases and J by 5 bases, with 6 bases left in between. The CDR3 has 12 residues.

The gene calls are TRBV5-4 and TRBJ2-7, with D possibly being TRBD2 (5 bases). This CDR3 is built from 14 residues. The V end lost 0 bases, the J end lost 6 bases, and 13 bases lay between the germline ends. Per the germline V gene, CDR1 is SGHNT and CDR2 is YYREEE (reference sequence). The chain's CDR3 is CASSLDLAFREQYF. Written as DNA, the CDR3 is TGTGCCAGCAGCTTGGACCTAGCCTTCCGCGAGCAGTACTTC. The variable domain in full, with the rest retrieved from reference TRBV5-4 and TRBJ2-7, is ETGVTQSPTHLIKTRGQQVTLRCSSQSGHNTVSWYQQALGQGPQFIFQYYREEENGRGNFPPRFSGLQFPNYSSELNVNALELDDSALYLCASSLDLAFREQYFGPGTRLTVT.

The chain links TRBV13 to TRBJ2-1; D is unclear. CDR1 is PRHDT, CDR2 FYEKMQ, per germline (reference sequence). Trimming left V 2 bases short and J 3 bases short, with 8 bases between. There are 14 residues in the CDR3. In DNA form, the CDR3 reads TGTGCCAGCAGCTTATGGGCAGGCTACAATGAGCAGTTCTTC. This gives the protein CASSLWAGYNEQFF.

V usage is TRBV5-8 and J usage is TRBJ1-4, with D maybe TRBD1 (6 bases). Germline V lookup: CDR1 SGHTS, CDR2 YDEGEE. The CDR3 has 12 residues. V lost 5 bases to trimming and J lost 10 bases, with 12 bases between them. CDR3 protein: CASREKQGKLFF. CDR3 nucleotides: TGTGCCAGCAGAGAGAAACAGGGAAAACTGTTTTTT.

For the CDR3, the DNA is TGTGCCAGCAGCGCTGGGAGCTACGAGCAGTACTTC. Its protein is CASSAGSYEQYF. The chain joins TRBV7-2 to TRBJ2-7; a weak D match, TRBD2 (5 bases). This CDR3 contains 12 residues. CDR1 is SGHTA and CDR2 is FQGNSA in the germline V gene. The V gene lost 5 bases and the J gene lost 3 bases, with 8 bases spanning the gap.

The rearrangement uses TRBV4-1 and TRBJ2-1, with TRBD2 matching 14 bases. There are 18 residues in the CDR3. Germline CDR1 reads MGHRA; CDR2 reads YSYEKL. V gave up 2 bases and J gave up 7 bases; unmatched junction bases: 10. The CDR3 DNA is TGCGCCAGCAGCCAACGACTGACTAGCGGGGGGGCCTTAAATGAGCAGTTCTTC. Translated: CASSQRLTSGGALNEQFF.

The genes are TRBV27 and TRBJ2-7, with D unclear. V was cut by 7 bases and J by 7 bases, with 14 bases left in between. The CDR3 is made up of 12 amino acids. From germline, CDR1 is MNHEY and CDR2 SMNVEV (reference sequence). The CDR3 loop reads CASTATTSEQYF. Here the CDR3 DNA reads TGTGCCAGCACCGCCACTACGTCAGAGCAGTACTTC.

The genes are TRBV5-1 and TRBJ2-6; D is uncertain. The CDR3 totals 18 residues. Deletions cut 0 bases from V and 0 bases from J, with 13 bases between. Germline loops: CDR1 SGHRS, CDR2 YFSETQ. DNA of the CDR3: TGCGCCAGCAGCTTGGATTTCCTCACTTACTCTGGGGCCAACGTCCTGACTTTC. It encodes CASSLDFLTYSGANVLTF.

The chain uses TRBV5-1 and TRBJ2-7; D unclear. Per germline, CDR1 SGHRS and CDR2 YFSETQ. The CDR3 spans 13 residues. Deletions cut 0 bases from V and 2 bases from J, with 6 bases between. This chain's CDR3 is CASSLDGAYEQYF. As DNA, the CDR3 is TGCGCCAGCAGCTTGGACGGAGCCTACGAGCAGTACTTC.